A selection of T cell receptor beta chains follows, all from one sample in a study of T cells in Graves' hyperthyroidism and ophthalmopathy. TCRdb redid the calling of the multiplex PCR reads with MiXCR, one entry per CDR3 protein. The data show about 840,000 distinct CDR3 sequences, 38% seen once. Sequencing was carried out using blood. The origin of the receptors is a man younger than 35 with Graves' hyperthyroidism. CDR3s include the opening cysteine and the closing phenylalanine or tryptophan. A D gene is named only where the DNA matches it firmly. Expanded clones get a size class; other rows say once, few or many, or leave the size out.

J | D | V | size | CDR3 | DNA
TRBJ1-1 | - | TRBV2 | many | CATQGGGSRNTEAFF | TGTGCCACCCAGGGTGGGGGCTCTCGCAACACTGAAGCTTTCTTT
TRBJ1-5 | - | TRBV5-6 | many | CASSQPGQPQHF | TGTGCCAGCAGCCAACCAGGGCAGCCCCAGCATTTT
TRBJ2-2 | TRBD2 | TRBV4-3 | - | CASSQEVGLSNTGELFF | TGCGCCAGCAGCCAAGAAGTGGGACTATCGAACACCGGGGAGCTGTTTTTT
TRBJ1-4 | TRBD1 | TRBV7-2 | many | CASSLEGQLNEKLFF | TGTGCCAGCAGCTTAGAGGGACAGCTGAATGAAAAACTGTTTTTT
TRBJ1-1 | - | TRBV29-1 | many | CSGHGTPSQQAFF | TGCAGCGGGCACGGGACCCCGAGCCAGCAAGCTTTCTTT
TRBJ2-7 | TRBD2 | TRBV5-1 | - | CASTFRRGGFYEQYF | TGTGCCAGCACCTTCCGGCGGGGGGGCTTCTACGAGCAGTACTTC
TRBJ2-2 | TRBD2 | TRBV20-1 | - | CSARVPAGGPNTGELFF | TGCAGTGCTAGAGTCCCAGCGGGGGGACCGAACACCGGGGAGCTGTTTTTT
TRBJ2-5 | - | TRBV4-1 | few | CASSQLTGGETQYF | TGCGCCAGCAGCCAATTAACAGGCGGAGAGACCCAGTACTTC
TRBJ1-2 | - | TRBV29-1 | - | CSVESGRGRGYTF | TGCAGCGTTGAATCAGGGAGGGGGAGAGGCTACACCTTC
TRBJ2-7 | TRBD1 | TRBV25-1 | - | CASSFGRGYAYEQYF | TGTGCCAGCAGTTTTGGCAGGGGGTATGCGTACGAGCAGTACTTC
TRBJ1-4 | - | TRBV7-9 | - | CASSFSHGGLFF | TGTGCCAGCAGCTTTTCTCATGGTGGACTGTTTTTT
TRBJ2-1 | TRBD2 | TRBV7-3 | - | CASSPAGTRLFNEQFF | TGTGCCAGCAGCCCAGCCGGGACTAGACTGTTCAATGAGCAGTTCTTC
TRBJ1-4 | - | TRBV19 | many | CASRRDRALKLFF | TGTGCCAGCCGCCGGGACCGGGCCTTGAAACTGTTTTTT
TRBJ2-2 | TRBD1 | TRBV19 | - | CATGQGTSTGELFF | TGTGCCACCGGACAGGGGACTTCCACCGGGGAGCTGTTTTTT
TRBJ2-3 | - | TRBV24-1 | - | CATSALPDSRPDTDTQYF | TGTGCCACCAGTGCCCTCCCCGACAGCCGACCAGACACAGATACGCAGTATTTT
TRBJ2-2 | - | TRBV2 | few | CASKGLLNTGELFF | TGTGCCAGCAAGGGGCTGTTGAACACCGGGGAGCTGTTTTTT
TRBJ1-1 | - | TRBV12-3/TRBV12-4 | - | CASSLGDKAFF | TGTGCCAGCAGTTTAGGGGACAAAGCTTTCTTT
TRBJ1-4 | - | TRBV20-1 | - | CSAKGGGVYANEKLFF | TGCAGTGCCAAAGGGGGGGGGGTATATGCTAATGAAAAACTGTTTTTT
TRBJ1-5 | - | TRBV7-2 | many | CASSLVDAGNQPQHF | TGTGCCAGCAGCTTAGTGGACGCCGGCAATCAGCCCCAGCATTTT
TRBJ2-7 | TRBD2 | TRBV20-1 | - | CSAIAGEVHEQYF | TGCAGTGCCATAGCGGGAGAGGTCCACGAGCAGTACTTC
TRBJ1-6 | - | TRBV7-2 | many | CASSSPNMAITLHF | TGTGCCAGCAGCTCGCCTAACATGGCCATCACCCTCCACTTT
TRBJ1-5 | - | TRBV12-3/TRBV12-4 | few | CASSFSGPDQPQHF | TGTGCCAGCAGTTTCTCCGGTCCTGATCAGCCCCAGCATTTT
TRBJ2-2 | TRBD1 | TRBV29-1 | - | CSVERQGHNTRELFF | TGCAGCGTTGAAAGACAGGGGCATAACACCAGGGAGCTGTTTTTT
TRBJ1-5 | TRBD1 | TRBV20-1 | - | CSARDPGQGRSGNQPQHF | TGCAGTGCTAGAGACCCGGGACAGGGAAGGTCCGGCAATCAGCCCCAGCATTTT
TRBJ1-3 | TRBD1 | TRBV7-8 | few | CASRSPGTGIVAGNTIYF | TGTGCCAGCAGATCACCCGGGACAGGGATCGTCGCTGGAAACACCATATATTTT
TRBJ1-4 | - | TRBV7-2 | - | CASSLEGIRNEKLFF | TGTGCCAGCAGCTTAGAAGGGATCCGGAATGAAAAACTGTTTTTT
TRBJ2-2 | - | TRBV7-8 | few | CASDRTGELFF | TGTGCCAGCGACCGTACCGGGGAGCTGTTTTTT
TRBJ2-2 | TRBD1 | TRBV7-8 | many | CASSLDRIQSGELFF | TGTGCCAGCAGCTTGGACAGGATTCAATCCGGGGAGCTGTTTTTT